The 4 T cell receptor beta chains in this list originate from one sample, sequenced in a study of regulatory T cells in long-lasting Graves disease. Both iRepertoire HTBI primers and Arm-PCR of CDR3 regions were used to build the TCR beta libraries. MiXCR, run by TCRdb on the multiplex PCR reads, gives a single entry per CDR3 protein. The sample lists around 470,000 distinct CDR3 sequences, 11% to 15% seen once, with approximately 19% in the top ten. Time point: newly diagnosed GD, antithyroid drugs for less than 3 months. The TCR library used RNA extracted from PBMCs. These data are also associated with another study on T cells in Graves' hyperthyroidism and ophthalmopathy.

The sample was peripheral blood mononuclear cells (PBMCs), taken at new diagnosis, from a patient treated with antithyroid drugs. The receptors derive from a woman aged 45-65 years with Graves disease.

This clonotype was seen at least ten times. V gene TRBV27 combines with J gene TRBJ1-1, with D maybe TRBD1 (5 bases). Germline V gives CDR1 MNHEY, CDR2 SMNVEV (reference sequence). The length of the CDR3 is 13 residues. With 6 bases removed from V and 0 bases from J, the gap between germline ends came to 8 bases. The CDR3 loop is CASSLQVNTEAFF. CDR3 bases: TGTGCCAGCAGCTTACAGGTGAACACTGAAGCTTTCTTT.

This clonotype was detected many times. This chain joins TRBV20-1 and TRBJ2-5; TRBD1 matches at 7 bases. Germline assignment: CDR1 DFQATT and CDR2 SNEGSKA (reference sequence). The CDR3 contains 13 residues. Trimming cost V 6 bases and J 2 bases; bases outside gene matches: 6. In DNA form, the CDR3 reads TGCAGTGCAAGGGACAGTAAACAAGAGACCCAGTACTTC. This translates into CSARDSKQETQYF.

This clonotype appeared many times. The CDR3 DNA sequence: TGTGCCAGCAGCCACTCCGGGACAGGAGTGAATCAGCCCCAGCATTTT. The encoded protein is CASSHSGTGVNQPQHF. The chain is built from TRBV28 and TRBJ1-5; 8 bases fit TRBD1. CDR1 MDHEN and CDR2 SYDVKM come from the germline V gene. The CDR3 runs 16 residues. V was clipped by 6 bases and J by 4 bases; unmatched bases: 11.

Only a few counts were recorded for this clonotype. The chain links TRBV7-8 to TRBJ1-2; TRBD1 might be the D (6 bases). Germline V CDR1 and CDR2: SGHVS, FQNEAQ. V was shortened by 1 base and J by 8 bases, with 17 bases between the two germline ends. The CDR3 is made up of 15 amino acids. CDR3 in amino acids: CASSLDPGGARGYTF. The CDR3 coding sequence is TGTGCCAGCAGCTTAGATCCGGGGGGCGCCCGGGGCTACACCTTC.